Each of the 2 T cell receptor beta chains below was sequenced from the same sample in a study of T cells after posttransplantation cyclophosphamide. Cyclophosphamide on days +3 and +4 followed busulfan-fludarabine conditioning and a marrow graft. Sequencing was performed with immunoSEQ multiplex PCR; in TCRdb, only in-frame clones are kept and a portion is missing. This table has approximately 45,000 clones, around 91% appearing once. The specimen was PBMCs, collected just over 60 days after allogeneic stem cell transplant with posttransplant cyclophosphamide. These receptor sequences come from a male patient in his sixties who received an allogeneic stem cell transplant from a related donor and was CMV-positive. The graft donor may account for some of the T cells.

The chain links TRBV5-1 to TRBJ2-1; D not resolved. This CDR3 contains 15 residues. Germline CDR1 SGHRS, CDR2 YFSETQ. Trimming shortened V by 2 bases and J by 6 bases, and 15 bases separated the two germline ends. The CDR3 sequence: CASSLDSPKSNEQFF. For the CDR3, the DNA is TGCGCCAGCAGCTTAGACTCCCCAAAAAGCAATGAGCAGTTCTTC.

The chain combines TRBV19 with TRBJ1-4; D perhaps matches TRBD1 (5 bases). CDR1 LNHDA and CDR2 SQIVND come from the germline V gene (reference sequence). This CDR3 region has 14 residues. V lost 9 bases and J 7 bases, leaving 18 bases between the germline ends. The CDR3 coding sequence is TGTGCCAGCAAGGACACCTCTACCTTTGAAAAACTGTTTTTT. It specifies CASKDTSTFEKLFF.